The clone carrying this TCR beta chain rates as medium-sized. Assay used: immunoSEQ multiplex PCR; TCRdb lists only in-frame clones, some missing. The sample records tens of thousands of clones, nearly 85% being singletons. The entry originates in a study of blood T cell repertoires in COVID-19. Study-wide context: PBMCs, B-cell-depleted T cells, or T cells provided the cDNA or gDNA that made up the material.

The CDR3 consists of 14 residues. V lost 6 bases to trimming and J lost 7 bases; unmatched junction nucleotides: 7. Per germline, CDR1 SGHAT and CDR2 FQNNGV. The TCR was taken from a man aged 35-49 years with acute or convalescent COVID-19. The genes are TRBV11-2 and TRBJ2-7; 12 bases are a match to TRBD2. Sequenced input: peripheral blood. The CDR3 DNA is TGTGCCAGCAGAGGACTAGCGGGATCTGGGGAGCAGTACTTC. This codes for CASRGLAGSGEQYF.